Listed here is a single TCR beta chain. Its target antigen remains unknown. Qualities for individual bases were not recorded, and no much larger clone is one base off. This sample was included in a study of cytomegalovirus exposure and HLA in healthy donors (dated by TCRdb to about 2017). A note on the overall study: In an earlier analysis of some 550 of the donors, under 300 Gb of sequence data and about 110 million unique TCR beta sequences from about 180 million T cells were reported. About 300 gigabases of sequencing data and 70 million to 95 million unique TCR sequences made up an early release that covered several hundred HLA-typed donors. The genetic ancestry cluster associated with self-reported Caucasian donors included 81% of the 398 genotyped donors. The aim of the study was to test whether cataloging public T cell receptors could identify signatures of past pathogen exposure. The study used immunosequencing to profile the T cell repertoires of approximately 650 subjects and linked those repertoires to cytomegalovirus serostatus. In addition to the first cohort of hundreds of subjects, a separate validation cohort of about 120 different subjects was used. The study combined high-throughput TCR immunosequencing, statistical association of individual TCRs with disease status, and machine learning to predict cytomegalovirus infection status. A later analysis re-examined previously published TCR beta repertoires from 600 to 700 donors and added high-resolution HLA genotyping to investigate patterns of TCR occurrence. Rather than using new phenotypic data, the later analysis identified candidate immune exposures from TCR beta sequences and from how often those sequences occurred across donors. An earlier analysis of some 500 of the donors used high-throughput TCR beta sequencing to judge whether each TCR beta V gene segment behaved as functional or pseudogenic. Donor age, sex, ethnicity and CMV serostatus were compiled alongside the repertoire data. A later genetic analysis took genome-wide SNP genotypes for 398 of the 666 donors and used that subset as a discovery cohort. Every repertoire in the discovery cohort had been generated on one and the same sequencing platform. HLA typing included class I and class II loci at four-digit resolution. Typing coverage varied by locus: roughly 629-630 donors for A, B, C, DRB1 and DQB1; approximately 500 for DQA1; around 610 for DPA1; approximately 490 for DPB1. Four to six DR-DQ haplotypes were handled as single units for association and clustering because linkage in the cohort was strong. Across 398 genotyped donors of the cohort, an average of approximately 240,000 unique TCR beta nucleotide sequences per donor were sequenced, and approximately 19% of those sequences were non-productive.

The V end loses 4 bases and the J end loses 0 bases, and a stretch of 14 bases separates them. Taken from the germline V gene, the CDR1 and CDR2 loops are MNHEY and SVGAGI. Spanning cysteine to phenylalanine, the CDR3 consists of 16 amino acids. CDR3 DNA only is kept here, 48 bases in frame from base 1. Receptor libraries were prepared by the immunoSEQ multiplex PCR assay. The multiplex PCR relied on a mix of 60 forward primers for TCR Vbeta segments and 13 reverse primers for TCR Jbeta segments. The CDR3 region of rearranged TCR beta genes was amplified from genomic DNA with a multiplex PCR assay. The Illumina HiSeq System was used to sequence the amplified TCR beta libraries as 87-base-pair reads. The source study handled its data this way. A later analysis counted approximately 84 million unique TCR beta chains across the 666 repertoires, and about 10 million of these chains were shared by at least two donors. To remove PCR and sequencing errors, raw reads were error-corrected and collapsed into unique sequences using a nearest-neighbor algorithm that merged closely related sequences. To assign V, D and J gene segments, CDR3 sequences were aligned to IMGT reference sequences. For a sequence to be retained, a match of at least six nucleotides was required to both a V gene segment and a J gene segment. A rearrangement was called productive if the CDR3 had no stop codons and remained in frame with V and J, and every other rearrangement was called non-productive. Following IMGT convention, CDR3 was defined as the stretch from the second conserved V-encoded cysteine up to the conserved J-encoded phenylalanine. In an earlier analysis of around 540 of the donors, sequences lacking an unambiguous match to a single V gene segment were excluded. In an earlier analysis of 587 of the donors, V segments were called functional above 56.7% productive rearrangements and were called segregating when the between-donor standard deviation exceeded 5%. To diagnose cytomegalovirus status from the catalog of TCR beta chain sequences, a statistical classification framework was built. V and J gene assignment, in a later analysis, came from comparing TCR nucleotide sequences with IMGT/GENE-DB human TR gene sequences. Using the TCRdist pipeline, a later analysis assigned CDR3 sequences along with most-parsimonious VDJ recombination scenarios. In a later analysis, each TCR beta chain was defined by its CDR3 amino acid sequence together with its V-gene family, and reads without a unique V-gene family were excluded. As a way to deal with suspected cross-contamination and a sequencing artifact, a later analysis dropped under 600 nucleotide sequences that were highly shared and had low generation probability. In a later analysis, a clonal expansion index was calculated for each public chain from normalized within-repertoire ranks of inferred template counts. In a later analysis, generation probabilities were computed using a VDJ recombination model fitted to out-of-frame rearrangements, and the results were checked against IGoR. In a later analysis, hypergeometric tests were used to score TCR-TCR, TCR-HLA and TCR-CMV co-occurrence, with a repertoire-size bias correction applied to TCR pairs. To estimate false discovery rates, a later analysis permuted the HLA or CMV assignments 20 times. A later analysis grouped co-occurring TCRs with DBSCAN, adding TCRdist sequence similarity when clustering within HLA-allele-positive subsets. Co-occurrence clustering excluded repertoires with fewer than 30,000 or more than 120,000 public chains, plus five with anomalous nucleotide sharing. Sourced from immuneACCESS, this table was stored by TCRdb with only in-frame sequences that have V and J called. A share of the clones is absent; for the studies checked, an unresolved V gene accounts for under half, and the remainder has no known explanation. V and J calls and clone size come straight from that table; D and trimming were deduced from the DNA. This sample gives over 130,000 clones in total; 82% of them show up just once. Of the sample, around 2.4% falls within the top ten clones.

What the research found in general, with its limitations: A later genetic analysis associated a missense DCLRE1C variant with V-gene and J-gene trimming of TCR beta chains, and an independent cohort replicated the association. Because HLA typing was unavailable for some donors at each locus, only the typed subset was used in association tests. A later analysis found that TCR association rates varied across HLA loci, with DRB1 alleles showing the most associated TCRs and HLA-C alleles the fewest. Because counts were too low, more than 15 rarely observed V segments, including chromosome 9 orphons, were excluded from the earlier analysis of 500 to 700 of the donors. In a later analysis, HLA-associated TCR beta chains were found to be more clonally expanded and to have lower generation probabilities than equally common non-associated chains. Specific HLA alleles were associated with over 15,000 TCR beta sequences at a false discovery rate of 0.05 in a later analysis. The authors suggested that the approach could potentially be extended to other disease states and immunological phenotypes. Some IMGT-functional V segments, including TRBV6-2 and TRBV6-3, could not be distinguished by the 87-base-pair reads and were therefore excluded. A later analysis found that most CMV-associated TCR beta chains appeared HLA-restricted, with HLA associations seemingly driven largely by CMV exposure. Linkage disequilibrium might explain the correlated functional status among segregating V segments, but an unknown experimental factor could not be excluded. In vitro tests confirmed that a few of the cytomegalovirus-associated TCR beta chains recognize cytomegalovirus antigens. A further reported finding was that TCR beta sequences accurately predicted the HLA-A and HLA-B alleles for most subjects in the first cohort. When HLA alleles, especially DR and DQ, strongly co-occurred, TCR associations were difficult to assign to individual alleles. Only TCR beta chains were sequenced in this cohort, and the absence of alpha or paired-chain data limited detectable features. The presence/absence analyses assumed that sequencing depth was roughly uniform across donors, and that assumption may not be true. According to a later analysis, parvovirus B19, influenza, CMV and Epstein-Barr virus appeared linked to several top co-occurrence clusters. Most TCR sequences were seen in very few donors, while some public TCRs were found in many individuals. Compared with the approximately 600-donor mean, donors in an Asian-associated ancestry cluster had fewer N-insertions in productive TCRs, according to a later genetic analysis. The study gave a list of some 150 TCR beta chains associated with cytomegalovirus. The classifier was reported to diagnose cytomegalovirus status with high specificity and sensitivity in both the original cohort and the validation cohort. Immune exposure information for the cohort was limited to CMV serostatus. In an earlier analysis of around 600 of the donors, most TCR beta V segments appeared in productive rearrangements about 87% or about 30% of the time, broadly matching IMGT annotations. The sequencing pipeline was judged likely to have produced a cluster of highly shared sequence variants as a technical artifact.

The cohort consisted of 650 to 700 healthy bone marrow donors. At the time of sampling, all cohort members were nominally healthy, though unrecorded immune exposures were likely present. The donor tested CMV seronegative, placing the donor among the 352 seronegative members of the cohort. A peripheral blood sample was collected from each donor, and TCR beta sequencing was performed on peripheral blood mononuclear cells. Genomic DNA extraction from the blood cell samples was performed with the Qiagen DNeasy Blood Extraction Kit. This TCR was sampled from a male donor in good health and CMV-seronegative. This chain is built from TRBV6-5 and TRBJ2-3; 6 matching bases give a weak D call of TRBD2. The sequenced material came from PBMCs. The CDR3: CASSFIRGESTDTQYF. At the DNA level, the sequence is TGTGCCAGCAGTTTTATACGCGGGGAAAGCACAGATACGCAGTATTTT.